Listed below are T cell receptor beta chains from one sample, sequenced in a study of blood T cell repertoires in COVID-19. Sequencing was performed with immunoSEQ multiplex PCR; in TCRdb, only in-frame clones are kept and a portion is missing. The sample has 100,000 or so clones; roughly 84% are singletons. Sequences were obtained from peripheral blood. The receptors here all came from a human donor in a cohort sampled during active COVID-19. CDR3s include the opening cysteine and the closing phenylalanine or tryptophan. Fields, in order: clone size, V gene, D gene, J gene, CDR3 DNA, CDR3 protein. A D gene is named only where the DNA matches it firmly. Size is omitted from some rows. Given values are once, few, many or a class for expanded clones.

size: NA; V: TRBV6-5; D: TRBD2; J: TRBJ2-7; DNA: TGTGCCAGCCAGCGGGGGTACTCCTACGAGCAGTACTTC; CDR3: CASQRGYSYEQYF
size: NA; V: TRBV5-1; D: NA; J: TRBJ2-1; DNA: TGCGCCAGCAGCTTGGGTAGCGATAATGAGCAGTTCTTC; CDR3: CASSLGSDNEQFF
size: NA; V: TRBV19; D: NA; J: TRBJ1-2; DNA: TGTGCCAGTAGTAAACCAGTCTTGGCTGGCTACACCTTC; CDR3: CASSKPVLAGYTF
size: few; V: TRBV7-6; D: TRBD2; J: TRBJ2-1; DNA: TGTGCCAGCAGCTTAGTTCCTAGCGGGAACAATGAGCAGTTCTTC; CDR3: CASSLVPSGNNEQFF
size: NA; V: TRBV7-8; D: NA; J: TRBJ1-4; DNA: TGTGCCAGCAGCGCGAGGGGACTGATTAATGAAAAACTGTTTTTT; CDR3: CASSARGLINEKLFF
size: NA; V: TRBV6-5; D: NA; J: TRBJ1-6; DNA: TGTGCCAGCGGGGGCCTCATGGGGCCCCTCCACTTT; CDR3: CASGGLMGPLHF
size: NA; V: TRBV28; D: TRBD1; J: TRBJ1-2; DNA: TGTGCCAGCAGTACCCTGACAGGGCAAACCTCCCTTGGAGGCTACACCTTC; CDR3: CASSTLTGQTSLGGYTF
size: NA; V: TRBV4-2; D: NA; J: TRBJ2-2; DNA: TGTGCCAGCATGGTGGTCGCAGGGGATACCGGGGAGCTGTTTTTT; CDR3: CASMVVAGDTGELFF
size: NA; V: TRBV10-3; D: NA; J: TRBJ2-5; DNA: TGTGCCATATCACTAGGGGAGACCCAGTACTTC; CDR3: CAISLGETQYF
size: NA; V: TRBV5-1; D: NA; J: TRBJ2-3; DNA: TGCGCCAGCAGCACTAGTCAGACCACAGATACGCAGTATTTT; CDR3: CASSTSQTTDTQYF
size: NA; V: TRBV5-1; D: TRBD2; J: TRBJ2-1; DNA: TGCGCCAGCAGCTTGGGGCCCCAGCGGGAGAACGAGCAGTTCTTC; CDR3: CASSLGPQRENEQFF